A single sample is the source of the 18 T cell receptor beta chains below, sequenced in a study of regulatory T cells in long-lasting Graves disease. Investigators prepared the TCR beta libraries by applying iRepertoire HTBI primers and Arm-PCR of CDR3 regions. One entry per CDR3 protein results from TCRdb running MiXCR on the multiplex PCR reads. Here the sample spans 650,000 to 850,000 distinct CDR3 sequences, about 30% being singletons. The time point denotes: persistent/refractory GD, antithyroid drugs over 5 years with positive TRAb. PBMCs provided the RNA from which the TCR library was made. Material: peripheral blood mononuclear cells (PBMCs), obtained when the disease was refractory, from a patient treated with antithyroid drugs. These TCRs come from a female donor with Graves disease.

For the CDR3, the DNA is TGTGCCAGCAGTCGCCGGGGGATGGGACCGTCCTCTGGGGCCAACGTCCTGACTTTC. Its translation: CASSRRGMGPSSGANVLTF. This chain uses TRBV6-4 with TRBJ2-6; possible D gene TRBD2, 6 bases. V lost 5 bases and J 0 bases, leaving 20 bases between the germline ends. The germline gives CDR1 MRHNA, CDR2 SNTAGT. The CDR3 totals 19 residues.

V usage is TRBV19 and J usage is TRBJ1-5; TRBD1 matches 12 bases. Unmatched junction bases numbered 6, after V lost 3 bases and J lost 6 bases. The germline gives CDR1 LNHDA, CDR2 SQIVND (reference sequence). CDR3 length equals 16 residues. The CDR3, as DNA: TGTGCCAGTAGTATCTGGGACAGGGGGCTTGGTCAGCCCCAGCATTTT. Protein product: CASSIWDRGLGQPQHF.

The sample holds a few counts of this clonotype. The CDR3 reads CASSLDRGRNGNEKLFF. The CDR3 DNA reads as TGCGCCAGCAGCTTGGACAGGGGCCGCAACGGTAATGAAAAACTGTTTTTT. V gene TRBV5-1 combines with J gene TRBJ1-4; TRBD1 aligns across 7 bases. Germline V gene sequence: CDR1 SGHRS, CDR2 YFSETQ. The CDR3 totals 17 residues. V shed 0 bases and J 4 bases; nucleotides not matched to a gene: 9.

The genes are TRBV6-1 and TRBJ1-5; 7 nucleotides match TRBD1. Germline CDR1 is MNHNS and CDR2 is SASEGT. The V segment lost 5 bases and the J segment 4 bases; nucleotides outside the gene matches: 14. CDR3 length: 17 amino acids. CDR3 region: CASSLHIQGRSNQPQHF. DNA for the CDR3: TGTGCCAGCAGTCTTCATATACAGGGGAGGAGTAATCAGCCCCAGCATTTT.

In this sample, this clonotype turned up many times. This sequence joins TRBV6-5 and TRBJ1-1, with 9 bases fitting TRBD1. Germline V gene sequence: CDR1 MNHEY, CDR2 SVGAGI. V gave up 2 bases and J gave up 6 bases; unmatched junction bases: 1. The CDR3 has 13 amino acids. The CDR3, as DNA: TGTGCCAGCAGTTACCGGACAGGGGCTGAAGCTTTCTTT. Protein: CASSYRTGAEAFF.

This sequence joins TRBV4-1 and TRBJ2-7; 7 nucleotides agree with TRBD1. From germline, CDR1 is MGHRA and CDR2 YSYEKL. This CDR3 contains 15 residues. With V trimmed by 4 bases and J by 3 bases, 9 bases remained unmatched. The DNA for the CDR3 is TGCGCCAGCAGCCCCTCCAAACAGGGGCGCTACGAGCAGTACTTC. Translation gives CASSPSKQGRYEQYF.

V usage is TRBV6-1 and J usage is TRBJ1-2, with 8 bases aligning to TRBD1. The CDR3 consists of 15 residues. The germline CDR1 and CDR2 sequences are MNHNS and SASEGT. The ends lost 1 base at V and 7 bases at J; junction bases unmatched: 8. The CDR3 here is CASSEEPRGQFGYTF. Written as DNA, the CDR3 is TGTGCCAGCAGTGAAGAACCCAGGGGGCAGTTTGGCTACACCTTC.

The chain joins TRBV28 to TRBJ1-3, with D maybe TRBD1 (5 bases). The CDR3 totals 14 residues. Germline CDR1 MDHEN, CDR2 SYDVKM. V was trimmed by 9 bases and J by 0 bases, leaving 12 bases between them. CDR3 nucleotide sequence: TGTGCCAGTATCGGTCAGGGCTCTGGAAACACCATATATTTT. Residues: CASIGQGSGNTIYF.

Only a few counts were recorded for this clonotype. The rearrangement links TRBV7-9 to TRBJ1-2; 7 bases are a match to TRBD1. The CDR3 has 14 amino acids. V was pared by 5 bases and J by 4 bases, with 7 bases of the junction left unmatched. The germline gives CDR1 SEHNR, CDR2 FQNEAQ (reference sequence). In DNA form, the CDR3 reads TGTGCCAGCAGCCATACAGGGGTCCGCTATGGCTACACCTTC. Protein product: CASSHTGVRYGYTF. The full variable domain, its missing parts supplied by reference TRBV7-9 and TRBJ1-2, is DTGVSQNPRHKITKRGQNVTFRCDPISEHNRLYWYRQTLGQGPEFLTYFQNEAQLEKSRLLSDRFSAERPKGSFSTLEIQRTEQGDSAMYLCASSHTGVRYGYTFGSGTRLTVV.

The V call is TRBV12-3 or TRBV12-4, the J call TRBJ2-3; a possible D gene is TRBD1 (5 bases). The CDR3 contains 14 residues. V shed 6 bases and J shed 2 bases, with 12 bases lying between them. Here the CDR3 reads CASSLRQHTDTQYF. In DNA form, the CDR3 reads TGTGCCAGCAGCCTGAGACAGCACACAGATACGCAGTATTTT.

The V call is TRBV2, the J call TRBJ1-1; 10 bases fit TRBD1. Trimming removed 7 bases from V and 4 bases from J; junction bases left unmatched: 15. The CDR3 is 17 amino acids. In germline, CDR1 is SNHLY, CDR2 FYNNEI. The CDR3 here is CASKTATSGTGVTEAFF. The CDR3 nucleotides read TGTGCCAGCAAGACGGCCACTTCCGGGACAGGGGTCACTGAAGCTTTCTTT.

The chain couples TRBV7-9 to TRBJ1-2, with 9 bases that match TRBD1. The CDR3 consists of 16 residues. Germline V gene lookup returns CDR1 SEHNR and CDR2 FQNEAQ (reference sequence). Trimming at V came to 0 bases and at J to 7 bases, leaving 9 bases not matched to a gene. This CDR3 reads CASSLAGDRDDSGYTF. The CDR3 coding sequence is TGTGCCAGCAGCTTAGCTGGGGACAGGGACGACTCTGGCTACACCTTC. Full variable domain (missing parts from reference TRBV7-9 and TRBJ1-2): DTGVSQNPRHKITKRGQNVTFRCDPISEHNRLYWYRQTLGQGPEFLTYFQNEAQLEKSRLLSDRFSAERPKGSFSTLEIQRTEQGDSAMYLCASSLAGDRDDSGYTFGSGTRLTVV.

This sequence joins TRBV20-1 and TRBJ2-5; TRBD1 aligns across 8 bases. The J segment lost 1 base and the V segment lost 3 bases, leaving 4 bases of the junction unmatched. Germline V lookup: CDR1 DFQATT, CDR2 SNEGSKA (reference sequence). The CDR3 length is 14 residues. CDR3 sequence reads: CSASPDRVQETQYF. In DNA, the CDR3 is TGCAGTGCTAGCCCGGACAGGGTCCAAGAGACCCAGTACTTC.

At least ten counts were recorded for this clonotype. The genes are TRBV7-3 and TRBJ1-1; 10 bases match TRBD1. Germline-derived CDR1 and CDR2 are SGHTA and FQGTGA. The junction had 11 bases not matched to a gene; V was cut back by 8 bases and J by 5 bases. The length of the CDR3 is 15 residues. CDR3 DNA sequence: TGTGCCAGCGGACGGACAGGGGGTTCGGGAACTGAAGCTTTCTTT. Residues: CASGRTGGSGTEAFF.

This clonotype was found many times. The CDR3 DNA reads as TGTGCCAGCAGTTACGGCGGTCAGAACACTGAAGCTTTCTTT. This translates into CASSYGGQNTEAFF. The chain carries TRBV6-5 and TRBJ1-1; no clear D. Trimming left V 2 bases short and J 1 base short, with 8 bases between. Germline CDR1 MNHEY, CDR2 SVGAGI. The CDR3 extends over 14 amino acids.

This clonotype was seen only a few times. The chain recombines TRBV20-1 with TRBJ1-2; no clear D. Germline V lookup: CDR1 DFQATT, CDR2 SNEGSKA (reference sequence). This CDR3 is 14 amino acids long. The V gene lost 0 bases and the J gene lost 0 bases, with 8 bases spanning the gap. The chain's CDR3 is CSARDPTTNYGYTF. Here the CDR3 DNA reads TGCAGTGCTAGAGATCCCACCACTAACTATGGCTACACCTTC.

This clonotype came up many times. The rearrangement uses TRBV11-2 and TRBJ2-7, with D possibly TRBD1 on 5 matching bases. The CDR3 extends over 11 amino acids. Trimming removed 3 bases at V and 11 bases at J, with 11 bases between. Germline V gene sequence: CDR1 SGHAT, CDR2 FQNNGV. This CDR3 reads CASSLGRLKYF. Written as DNA, the CDR3 is TGTGCCAGCAGCTTGGGGCGGTTGAAGTACTTC.

This clonotype was found a few times. CDR3 in DNA: TGCGCCAGCAGTGAGTCGATTGCCCAGGGGAACACTGAAGCTTTCTTT. As protein: CASSESIAQGNTEAFF. The chain links TRBV10-1 to TRBJ1-1, with a weak D call TRBD1 (5 bases). The CDR3 is 16 residues long. V lost 0 bases and J 1 base, leaving 12 bases between the germline ends. Germline V gives CDR1 WNHNN, CDR2 SYGVQD (reference sequence).